The TCR beta chain described here comes from a study of blood T cell repertoires in COVID-19 (TCRdb year 2020). Study-wide context: The collaborator samples originated in the United States, Italy and Spain and spanned the acute and convalescent phases of COVID-19. The prospective study material was composed of cDNA or gDNA derived from T cells, B-cell-depleted T cells, or PBMCs. The dataset comprised deeply sampled blood TCRbeta repertoires from subjects exposed to, actively infected with, or recovered from COVID-19. The repertoires were released in a freely available public database meant as a resource for research on the immune response to SARS-CoV-2. The samples were drawn from the first 160 participants of the ongoing ImmuneRACE study and from 950 to 1,500 subjects provided by 6 global collaborators. The sample metadata nearly always contained a de-identified subject ID, COVID-19 status, age in years and sex. HLA class I and class II types, where available, came from metadata supplied by the sample provider rather than from assay-based typing.

What the study reported, not specific to this receptor: The quantity of clinical and demographic metadata differed by source and by participant and was supplied without curation.

Whole blood was collected in K2EDTA tubes by collaborating institutions according to the institutions' own protocols. For TCRbeta analysis, collaborator samples were shipped as frozen whole blood, as isolated PBMCs, or as DNA extracted from either sample type. As encoded in the germline V gene (reference sequence), CDR1 is LNHDA while CDR2 is SQIVND. From V the trimming removes 7 bases and from J it removes 0 bases, while the gene matches leave 10 bases of the junction unaccounted for. Reading from cysteine to phenylalanine, the CDR3 counts 19 amino acids. Only the CDR3 portion is preserved as DNA: 57 bases, with reading frame beginning at the first base. Remarks on this clone: Its antigen remains unidentified. No base-level quality is on record; no much larger clone is a single base apart.

The immunoSEQ Assay, a bias-controlled multiplex PCR, was used to amplify TCRbeta CDR3 regions from genomic DNA. In the paper's pipeline: Nucleated cell counts per sample were estimated from amplification of reference gene primers within the assay. Sequence reads were collapsed and filtered to measure the absolute abundance of every unique TCRbeta CDR3 rearrangement. Productive Simpson clonality was computed per sample as the square root of Simpson's diversity index over productive rearrangements. Held by TCRdb, this immuneACCESS table contains in-frame sequences only and omits some clones. Under half of the omission traces to an unresolved V gene where checked; the cause of the rest is unknown. V and J calls and clone size come straight from that table; D and trimming were deduced from the DNA. The sample records tens of thousands of clones, around 83% of which are singletons. Less than 15% of the sample is taken by the ten largest.

What was sequenced was peripheral blood. Recombination connected TRBV19 to TRBJ2-2; TRBD2 aligns with 14 central bases. This clonotype was sampled from a human donor with acute or convalescent COVID-19. The donor label of this sample is uncertain. The sequenced DNA: TGTGCCAGTACCATCTTCGGACTAGCGGGGGGTTCGAACACCGGGGAGCTGTTTTTT. This encodes CASTIFGLAGGSNTGELFF.